This T cell receptor beta chain was identified during a study of T cells expressing NK-cell markers. Study-wide background: Underlying the TCR beta repertoires were sorted CD3+CD56+NKG2C+, CD3+CD56+NKG2C- and CD3+CD56-NKG2C+ T cells.

A 5'RACE template switching approach incorporating UMIs was used to make TCR beta cDNA. TCRdb re-called the 5' RACE reads and gives one entry per CDR3 protein, without DNA. The sample's table shows about 380,000 distinct CDR3 sequences. In germline, CDR1 is SGHVS, CDR2 FQNEAQ. This CDR3 comprises 15 residues. The TCR originated in a man between 18 and 69 years old in good health. The sample comprised blood T cells: a sorted CD56 or NKG2C T cell subset, CD4+ or CD8+ T cells, or bulk PBMC T cells (not recorded which). This rearrangement joins TRBV7-8 to TRBJ2-1; TCRdb calls TRBD1, which cannot be checked without DNA. This chain's CDR3 is CASSSRGSFPRAKFF.